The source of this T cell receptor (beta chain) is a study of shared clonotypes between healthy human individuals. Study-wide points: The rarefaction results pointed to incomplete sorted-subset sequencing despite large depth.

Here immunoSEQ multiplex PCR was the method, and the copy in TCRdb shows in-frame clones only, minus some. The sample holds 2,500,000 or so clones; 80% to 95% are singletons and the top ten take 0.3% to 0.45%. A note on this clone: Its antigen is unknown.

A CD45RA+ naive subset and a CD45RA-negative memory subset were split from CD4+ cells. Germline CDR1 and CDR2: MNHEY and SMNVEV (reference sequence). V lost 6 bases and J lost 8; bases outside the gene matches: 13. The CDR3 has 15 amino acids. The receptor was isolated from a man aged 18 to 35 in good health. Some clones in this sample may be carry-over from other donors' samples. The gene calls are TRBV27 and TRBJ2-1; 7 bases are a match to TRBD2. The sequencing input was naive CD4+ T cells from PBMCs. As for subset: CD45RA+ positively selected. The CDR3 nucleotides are TGTGCCAGCAGCCGGGGGGACCGGGATGTATATGAGCAGTTCTTC. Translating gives CASSRGDRDVYEQFF.